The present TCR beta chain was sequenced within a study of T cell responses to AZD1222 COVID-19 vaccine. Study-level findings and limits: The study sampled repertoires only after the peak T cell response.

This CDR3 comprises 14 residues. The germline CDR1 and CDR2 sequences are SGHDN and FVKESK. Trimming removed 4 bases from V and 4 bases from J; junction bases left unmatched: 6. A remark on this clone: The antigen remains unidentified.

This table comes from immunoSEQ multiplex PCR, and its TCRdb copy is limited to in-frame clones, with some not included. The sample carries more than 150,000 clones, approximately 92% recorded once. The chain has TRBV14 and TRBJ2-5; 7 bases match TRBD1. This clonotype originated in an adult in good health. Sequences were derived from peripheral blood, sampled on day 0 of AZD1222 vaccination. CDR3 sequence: CASSLRGMGETQYF. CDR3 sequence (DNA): TGTGCCAGCAGCCTCAGGGGGATGGGAGAGACCCAGTACTTC.